This TCR beta chain was recovered during a study of early T cells in non-severe SARS-CoV-2 infection. This clonotype was detected a few times. With V trimmed by 5 bases and J by 4 bases, 10 bases remained unmatched. The germline V gene encodes CDR1 SGHTA and CDR2 FQGNSA. The CDR3 sequence is 15 residues long. TCRdb independently ran MiXCR on the 5' RACE reads; one entry per CDR3 protein. The data contain 53,000 or so distinct CDR3 sequences, less than 15% of them singletons. This TCR derives from an adult who was a healthcare worker with PCR-confirmed SARS-CoV-2 infection or an uninfected control (not recorded which). Sequences were derived from whole blood, sampled at baseline. This chain links TRBV7-2 with TRBJ1-2, with 7 bases lining up with TRBD1. Here the CDR3 reads CASSRGGTDAYGYTF. CDR3 DNA sequence: TGTGCCAGCAGCCGAGGCGGGACAGACGCCTATGGCTACACCTTC.